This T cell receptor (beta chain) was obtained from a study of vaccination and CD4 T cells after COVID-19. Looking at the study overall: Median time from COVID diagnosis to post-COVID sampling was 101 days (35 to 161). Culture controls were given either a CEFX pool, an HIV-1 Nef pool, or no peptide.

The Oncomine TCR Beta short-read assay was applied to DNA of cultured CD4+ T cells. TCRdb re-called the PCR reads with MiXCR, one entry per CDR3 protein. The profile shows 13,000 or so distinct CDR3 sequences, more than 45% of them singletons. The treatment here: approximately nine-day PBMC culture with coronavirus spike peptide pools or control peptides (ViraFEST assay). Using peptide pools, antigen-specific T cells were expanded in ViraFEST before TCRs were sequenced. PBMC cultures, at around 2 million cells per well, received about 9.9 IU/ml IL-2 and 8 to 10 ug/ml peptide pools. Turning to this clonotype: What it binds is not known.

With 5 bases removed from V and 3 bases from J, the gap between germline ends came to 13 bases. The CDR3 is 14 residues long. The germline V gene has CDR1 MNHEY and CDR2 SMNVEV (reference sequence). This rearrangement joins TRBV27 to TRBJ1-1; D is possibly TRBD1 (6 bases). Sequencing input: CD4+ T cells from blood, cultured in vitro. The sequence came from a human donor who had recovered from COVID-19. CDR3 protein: CASSLDDRYTEAFF. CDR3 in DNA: TGTGCCAGCAGTCTCGACGACAGGTACACTGAAGCTTTCTTT.